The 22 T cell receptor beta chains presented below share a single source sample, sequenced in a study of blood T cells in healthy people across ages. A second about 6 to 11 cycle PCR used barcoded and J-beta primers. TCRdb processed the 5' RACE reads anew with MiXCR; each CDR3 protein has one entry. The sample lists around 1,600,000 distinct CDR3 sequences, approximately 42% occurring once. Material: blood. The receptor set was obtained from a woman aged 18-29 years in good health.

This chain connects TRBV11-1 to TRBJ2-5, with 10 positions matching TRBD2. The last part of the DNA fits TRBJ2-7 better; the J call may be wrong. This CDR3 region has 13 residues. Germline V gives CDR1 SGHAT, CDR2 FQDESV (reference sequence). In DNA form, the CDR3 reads TGTGCCAGCATGCCGAGACTAGCGGGCGAGCAGTACTTC. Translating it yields CASMPRLAGEQYF.

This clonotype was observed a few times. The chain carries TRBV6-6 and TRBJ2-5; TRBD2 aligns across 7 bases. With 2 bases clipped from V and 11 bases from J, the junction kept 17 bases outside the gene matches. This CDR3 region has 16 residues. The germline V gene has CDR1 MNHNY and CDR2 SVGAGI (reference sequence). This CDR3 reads CASSYTPVPRGVEQYF. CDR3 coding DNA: TGTGCCAGCAGTTACACTCCGGTACCCCGGGGGGTTGAGCAGTACTTC.

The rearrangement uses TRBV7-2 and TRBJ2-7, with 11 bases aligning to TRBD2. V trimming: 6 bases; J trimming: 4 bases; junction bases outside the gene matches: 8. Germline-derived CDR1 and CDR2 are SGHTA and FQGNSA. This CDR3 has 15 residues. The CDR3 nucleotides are TGTGCCAGCAGTGCTTTAGCGGGGGGGCCTTACGAGCAGTACTTC. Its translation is CASSALAGGPYEQYF.

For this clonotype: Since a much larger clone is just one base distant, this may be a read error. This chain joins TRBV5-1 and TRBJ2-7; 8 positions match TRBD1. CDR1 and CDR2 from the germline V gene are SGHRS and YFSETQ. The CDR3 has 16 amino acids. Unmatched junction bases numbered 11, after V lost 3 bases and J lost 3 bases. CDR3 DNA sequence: TGCGCCAGCAGCTCCGGACAGGGAAAACTCCTCTACGAGCAGTACTTC. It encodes CASSSGQGKLLYEQYF.

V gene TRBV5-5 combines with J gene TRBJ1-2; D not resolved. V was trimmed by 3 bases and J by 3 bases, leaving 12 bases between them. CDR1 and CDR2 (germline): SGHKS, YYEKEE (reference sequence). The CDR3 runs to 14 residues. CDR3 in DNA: TGTGCCAGCAGCTATGGACGGACCTACTATGGCTACACCTTC. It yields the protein CASSYGRTYYGYTF.

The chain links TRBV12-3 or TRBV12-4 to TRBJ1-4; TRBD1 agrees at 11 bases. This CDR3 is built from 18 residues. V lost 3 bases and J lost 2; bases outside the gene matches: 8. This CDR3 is CASSFPDRGRGTNEKLFF. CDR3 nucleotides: TGTGCCAGCAGTTTCCCGGACAGGGGGCGTGGGACTAATGAAAAACTGTTTTTT.

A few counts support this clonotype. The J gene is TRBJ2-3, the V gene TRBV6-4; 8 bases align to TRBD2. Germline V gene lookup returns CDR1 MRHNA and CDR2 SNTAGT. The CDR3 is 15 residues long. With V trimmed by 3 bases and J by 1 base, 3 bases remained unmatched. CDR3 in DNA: TGTGCCAGCAGTGAAGCGGGAGTTCGCACAGATACGCAGTATTTT. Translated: CASSEAGVRTDTQYF.

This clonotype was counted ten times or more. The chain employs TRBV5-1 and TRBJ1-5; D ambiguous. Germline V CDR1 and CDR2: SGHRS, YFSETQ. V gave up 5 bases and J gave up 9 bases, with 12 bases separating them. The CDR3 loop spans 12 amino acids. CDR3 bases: TGCGCCAGCAGAAAAGAGGGAGGGCCCCAGCATTTT. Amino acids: CASRKEGGPQHF.

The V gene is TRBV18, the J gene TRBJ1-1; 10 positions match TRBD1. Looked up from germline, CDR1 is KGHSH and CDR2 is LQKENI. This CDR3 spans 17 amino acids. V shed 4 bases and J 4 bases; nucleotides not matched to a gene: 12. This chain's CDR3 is CASSRDRGRSQGTEAFF. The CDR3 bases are TGTGCCAGCTCACGGGACAGGGGCAGATCACAGGGCACTGAAGCTTTCTTT.

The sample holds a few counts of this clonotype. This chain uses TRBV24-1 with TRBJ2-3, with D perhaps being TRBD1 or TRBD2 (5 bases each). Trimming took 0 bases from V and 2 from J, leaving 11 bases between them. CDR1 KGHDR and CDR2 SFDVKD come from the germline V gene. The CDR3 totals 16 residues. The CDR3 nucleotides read TGTGCCACCAGTGATTTGGAGGGGATACACACAGATACGCAGTATTTT. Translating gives CATSDLEGIHTDTQYF.

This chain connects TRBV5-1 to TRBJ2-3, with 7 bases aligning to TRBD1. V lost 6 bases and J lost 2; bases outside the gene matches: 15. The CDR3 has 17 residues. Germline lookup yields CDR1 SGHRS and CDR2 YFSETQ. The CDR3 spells CASKVRAAGGITDTQYF. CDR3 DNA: TGCGCCAGCAAAGTCCGGGCGGCAGGGGGAATCACAGATACGCAGTATTTT.

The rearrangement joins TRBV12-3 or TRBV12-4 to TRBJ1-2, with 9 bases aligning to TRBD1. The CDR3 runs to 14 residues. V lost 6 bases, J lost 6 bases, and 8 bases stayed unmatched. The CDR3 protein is CASRHTGGTHGYTF. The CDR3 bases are TGTGCCAGCAGACATACAGGGGGCACCCATGGCTACACCTTC.

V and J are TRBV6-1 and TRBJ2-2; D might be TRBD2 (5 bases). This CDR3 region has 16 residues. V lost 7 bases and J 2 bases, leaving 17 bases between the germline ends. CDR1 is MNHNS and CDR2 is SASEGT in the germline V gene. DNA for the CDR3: TGTGCCAGCAATGACTACGGGCGGCTAAACACCGGGGAGCTGTTTTTT. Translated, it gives CASNDYGRLNTGELFF.

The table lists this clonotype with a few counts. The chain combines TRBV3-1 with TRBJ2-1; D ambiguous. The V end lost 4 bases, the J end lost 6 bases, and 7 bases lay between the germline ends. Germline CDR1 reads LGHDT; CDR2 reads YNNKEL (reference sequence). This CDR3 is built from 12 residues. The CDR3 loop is CASSRIINEQFF. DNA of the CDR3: TGTGCCAGCAGCCGCATAATCAATGAGCAGTTCTTC.

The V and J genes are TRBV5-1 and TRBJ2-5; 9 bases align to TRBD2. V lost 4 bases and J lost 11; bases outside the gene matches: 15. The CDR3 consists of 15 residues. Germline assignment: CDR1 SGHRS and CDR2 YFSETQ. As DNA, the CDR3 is TGCGCCAGCAGCCCGTCTAGCGGGGCGAGAAATGAGCAGTACTTC. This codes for CASSPSSGARNEQYF.

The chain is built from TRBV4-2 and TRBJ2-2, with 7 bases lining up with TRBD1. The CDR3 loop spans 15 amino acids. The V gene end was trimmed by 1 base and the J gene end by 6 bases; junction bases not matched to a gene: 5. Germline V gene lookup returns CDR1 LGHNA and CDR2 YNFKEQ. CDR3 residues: CASSQGQGSPGELFF. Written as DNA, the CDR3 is TGTGCCAGCAGCCAAGGACAGGGTAGTCCCGGGGAGCTGTTTTTT.

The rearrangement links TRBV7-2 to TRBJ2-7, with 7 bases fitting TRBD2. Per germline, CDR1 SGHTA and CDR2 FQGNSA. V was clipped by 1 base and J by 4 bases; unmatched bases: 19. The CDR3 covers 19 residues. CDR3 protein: CASSLVPGLTGPPQYEQYF. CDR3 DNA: TGTGCCAGCAGCTTAGTACCGGGACTAACGGGACCCCCACAATACGAGCAGTACTTC.

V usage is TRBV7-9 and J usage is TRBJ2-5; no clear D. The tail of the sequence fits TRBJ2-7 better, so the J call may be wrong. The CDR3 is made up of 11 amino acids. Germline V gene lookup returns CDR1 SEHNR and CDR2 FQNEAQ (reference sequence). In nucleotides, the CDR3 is TGTGCCAGCAGTCTCTCCCCCGAGCAGTACTTC. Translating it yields CASSLSPEQYF.

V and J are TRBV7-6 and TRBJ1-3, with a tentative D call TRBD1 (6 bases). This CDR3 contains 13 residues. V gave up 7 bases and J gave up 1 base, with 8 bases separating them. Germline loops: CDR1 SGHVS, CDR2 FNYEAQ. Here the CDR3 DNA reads TGTGCCAGCAAGACAGGATCTGGAAACACCATATATTTT. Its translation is CASKTGSGNTIYF. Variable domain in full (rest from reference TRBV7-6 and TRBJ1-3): GAGVSQSPRYKVTKRGQDVALRCDPISGHVSLYWYRQALGQGPEFLTYFNYEAQQDKSGLPNDRFSAERPEGSISTLTIQRTEQRDSAMYRCASKTGSGNTIYFGEGSWLTVV.

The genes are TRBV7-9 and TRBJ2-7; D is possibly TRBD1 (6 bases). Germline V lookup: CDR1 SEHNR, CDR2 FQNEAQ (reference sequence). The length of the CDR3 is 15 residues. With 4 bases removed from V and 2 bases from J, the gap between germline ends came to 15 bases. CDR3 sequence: CASSYALWTAYEQYF. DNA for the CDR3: TGTGCCAGCAGCTACGCCCTCTGGACAGCCTACGAGCAGTACTTC.

CDR3 nucleotides: TGTGCCATCAGTGAGAAGGGCGGGAGGTCCTACAATGAGCAGTTCTTC. It yields the protein CAISEKGGRSYNEQFF. The rearrangement links TRBV10-3 to TRBJ2-1; TRBD2 agrees at 8 bases. CDR3 size: 16 residues. V shed 2 bases, J shed 1 base, and the junction held 4 bases outside the gene matches. Germline V gene data show CDR1 as ENHRY and CDR2 as SYGVKD.

CDR3 loop: CSAYKGQGDEQYF. Written as DNA, the CDR3 is TGCAGTGCTTATAAGGGACAGGGAGACGAGCAGTACTTC. The V call is TRBV20-1, the J call TRBJ2-5; 9 bases align to TRBD1. The J call is doubtful: the DNA matches TRBJ2-7 better. The CDR3 consists of 13 residues. The V gene's germline CDR1 is DFQATT and CDR2 SNEGSKA (reference sequence).